The present T cell receptor beta chain was sequenced within a study of CD8+ T cells in alopecia areata. The ends were cut back, 0 bases at V and 1 base at J, with 6 bases in the middle. The CDR3 length is 14 residues. Per germline, CDR1 MNHEY and CDR2 SVGAGI. RNA extraction and reverse transcription yielded cDNA as sequencing template. The table came from immunoSEQ multiplex PCR; TCRdb's copy has only in-frame clones and leaves some out. Altogether about 98,000 clones are present, about 40% being singletons, with the ten largest covering 0.79%. This clone was seen a handful of times. Specimen: CD4+ T cells sorted from blood. The chain is built from TRBV6-5 and TRBJ1-2, with D unclear. The source of this sequence is a human donor with alopecia areata. The CDR3 spells CASSYSGSNYGYTF. CDR3 sequence (DNA): TGTGCCAGCAGTTACTCGGGCAGTAACTATGGCTACACCTTC.